What follows are 31 T cell receptor beta chains derived from one specimen sequenced in a study of T cell responses to AZD1222 COVID-19 vaccine. Here immunoSEQ multiplex PCR was the method, and the copy in TCRdb shows in-frame clones only, minus some. The repertoire consists of 95,000 to 150,000 clones, with more than 75% occurring once and the leading ten covering about 1.2%. Material: peripheral blood, obtained on day 0 of AZD1222 vaccination. These receptors all come from an adult in good health.

This clone has only a few counts. V usage is TRBV3-1 (or the pseudogene TRBV3-2) and J usage is TRBJ1-2; TRBD1 agrees at 7 bases. The CDR3 consists of 14 residues. V gave up 4 bases and J gave up 4 bases; unmatched junction bases: 6. Per the germline V gene, CDR1 is LGHDT and CDR2 is YNNKEL (reference sequence). The CDR3 region has the DNA TGTGCCAGCAGCCGGGACAGCGGTTTCTATGGCTACACCTTC. It is translated as CASSRDSGFYGYTF.

This clone was counted only a few times. This chain links TRBV7-2 with TRBJ1-4, with D possibly TRBD1 on 5 matching bases. Germline V gives CDR1 SGHTA, CDR2 FQGNSA. This CDR3 is 17 amino acids long. Trimming cost V 4 bases and J 7 bases, with 22 bases left between them. CDR3 DNA sequence: TGTGCCAGCAGCTCTTATGGGTCTGGGACTTCCGGTGAAAAACTGTTTTTT. It codes for CASSSYGSGTSGEKLFF.

V and J are TRBV7-7 and TRBJ2-3; a possible D gene is TRBD2 (5 bases). V lost 5 bases, J lost 8 bases, and 17 bases lay in between. This CDR3 region has 14 residues. Germline V gives CDR1 SSHAT, CDR2 FNYEAQ (reference sequence). The CDR3 loop reads CASSTNIASGTQYF. CDR3 DNA sequence: TGTGCCAGCAGCACAAATATAGCGTCGGGTACGCAGTATTTT.

The CDR3 bases are TGTGCCAGCAGCCGTCTCCGTGGCGGGTTAGATACGCAGTATTTT. Protein: CASSRLRGGLDTQYF. The chain has TRBV5-6 and TRBJ2-3; TRBD2 might be the D (5 bases). With 4 bases removed from V and 5 bases from J, the gap between germline ends came to 17 bases. CDR1 SGHDT and CDR2 YYEEEE come from the germline V gene. The CDR3 consists of 15 residues.

The gene calls are TRBV27 and TRBJ2-7, with 7 positions matching TRBD1. Germline V gene sequence: CDR1 MNHEY, CDR2 SMNVEV (reference sequence). The V gene end was trimmed by 3 bases and the J gene end by 3 bases; junction bases not matched to a gene: 2. The CDR3 length is 13 residues. The CDR3 DNA reads as TGTGCCAGCAGTTTGGGGACAGTCTACGAGCAGTACTTC. This codes for CASSLGTVYEQYF.

The V and J genes are TRBV5-5 and TRBJ2-3, with no clear D. CDR3 size: 16 residues. Trimming pared 2 bases from V and 2 bases from J, leaving 15 bases between. Germline loops: CDR1 SGHKS, CDR2 YYEKEE (reference sequence). CDR3 in amino acids: CASSLSTRTDTDTQYF. CDR3 DNA: TGTGCCAGCAGCTTATCTACCCGGACGGACACAGATACGCAGTATTTT.

The chain uses TRBV5-1 and TRBJ2-7; TRBD1 matches 10 bases. V shed 4 bases, J shed 6 bases, and the junction held 7 bases outside the gene matches. Germline CDR1 is SGHRS and CDR2 is YFSETQ. The CDR3 covers 14 residues. In DNA form, the CDR3 reads TGCGCCAGCAGCGCGACCGGGACAGGGGCCGAGCAGTACTTC. Translated: CASSATGTGAEQYF.

This chain uses TRBV10-3 with TRBJ2-7; 8 nucleotides agree with TRBD1. Trimming cost V 7 bases and J 2 bases; bases outside gene matches: 4. Looked up from germline, CDR1 is ENHRY and CDR2 is SYGVKD. The CDR3 covers 13 residues. DNA of the CDR3: TGTGCCATCAAGGGACAGGTTCCCTACGAGCAGTACTTC. Amino acid sequence: CAIKGQVPYEQYF.

The V call is TRBV3-1 (or the pseudogene TRBV3-2), the J call TRBJ1-1, with D possibly TRBD1 on 5 matching bases. V shed 1 base and J shed 5 bases, with 11 bases lying between them. Germline-derived CDR1 and CDR2 are LGHDT and YNNKEL (reference sequence). The CDR3 has 14 amino acids. In DNA form, the CDR3 reads TGTGCCAGCAGCCAAGCAGGGTTGTTAACTGAAGCTTTCTTT. Translation: CASSQAGLLTEAFF.

J is TRBJ1-5 and V is TRBV21-1; the table calls TRBD1, which could not be checked here. TRBV21-1 is flagged as a pseudogene. The CDR3 consists of 16 residues. The CDR3 is CASSKAEGESNQPQHF. Here the CDR3 DNA reads TGTGCCAGCAGCAAAGCGGAAGGGGAAAGCAATCAGCCCCAGCATTTT.

The rearrangement uses TRBV3-1 (or the pseudogene TRBV3-2) and TRBJ1-2; TRBD1 is a possible D gene (6 bases). V was pared by 1 base and J by 8 bases, with 14 bases between. CDR1 and CDR2 from the germline V gene are LGHDT and YNNKEL (reference sequence). The CDR3 consists of 14 residues. CDR3 in amino acids: CASSQVLTGSGYTF. The CDR3 coding sequence is TGTGCCAGCAGCCAAGTTTTGACAGGCAGCGGCTACACCTTC.

The chain has TRBV3-1 (or the pseudogene TRBV3-2) and TRBJ2-3; 13 bases align to TRBD2. The CDR3 extends over 16 amino acids. Germline loops: CDR1 LGHDT, CDR2 YNNKEL (reference sequence). Trimming at V came to 4 bases and at J to 4 bases, leaving 5 bases not matched to a gene. The CDR3 DNA reads TGTGCCAGCAGCCGGGGACTAGCGGGGCTGTCAGATACGCAGTATTTT. It translates to CASSRGLAGLSDTQYF.

The rearrangement joins TRBV20-1 to TRBJ1-1; 8 bases are a match to TRBD1. Germline CDR1 and CDR2: DFQATT and SNEGSKA (reference sequence). This CDR3 contains 14 residues. The J segment lost 1 base and the V segment lost 3 bases, leaving 4 bases of the junction unmatched. The CDR3 DNA reads TGCAGTGCTAGTGTCAGGGGGCGGAACACTGAAGCTTTCTTT. Protein: CSASVRGRNTEAFF.

The rearrangement uses TRBV5-1 and TRBJ1-2, with no clear D. The CDR3 has 14 residues. V lost 5 bases to trimming and J lost 4 bases, with 15 bases between them. Germline values: CDR1 SGHRS, CDR2 YFSETQ. CDR3 nucleotide sequence: TGCGCCAGCAGACCACGTACTTCTCCCTATGGCTACACCTTC. Translation gives CASRPRTSPYGYTF.

This rearrangement joins TRBV24-1 to TRBJ2-1; weak D call: TRBD2 (6 bases). Trimming removed 5 bases from V and 3 bases from J, with 13 bases in between. Germline V gene data show CDR1 as KGHDR and CDR2 as SFDVKD. The CDR3 covers 15 residues. The CDR3 spells CATSAGGAIYNEQFF. Written as DNA, the CDR3 is TGTGCCACCAGTGCGGGCGGGGCTATCTACAATGAGCAGTTCTTC.

Concerning this clone: A read error may produce the germline difference seen at one junction end. The chain employs TRBV11-2 and TRBJ2-1, with a weak D call TRBD2 (5 bases). CDR3 length: 11 residues. Germline V gives CDR1 SGHAT, CDR2 FQNNGV. CDR3: CASSLGPRGIF. CDR3 DNA: TGTGCCAGCAGCTTAGGACCCCGAGGGATCTTC.

This clone was seen once. This chain uses TRBV4-3 with TRBJ2-1; D not resolved. This CDR3 region has 13 residues. The V gene lost 1 base and the J gene lost 7 bases, with 8 bases spanning the gap. Looked up from germline, CDR1 is LGHNA and CDR2 is YSLEER. The CDR3 nucleotides are TGCGCCAGCAGCCAAGCAAATGTTAATGAGCAGTTCTTC. Translation: CASSQANVNEQFF.

This chain joins TRBV24-1 and TRBJ2-7; D gene unclear. Trimming left V 9 bases short and J 0 bases short, with 11 bases between. The CDR3 has 13 amino acids. CDR1 and CDR2 from the germline V gene are KGHDR and SFDVKD. The CDR3 loop reads CATPGPLSYEQYF. Here the CDR3 DNA reads TGTGCCACCCCCGGACCGCTCTCCTACGAGCAGTACTTC.

The V and J genes are TRBV19 and TRBJ1-2; D might be TRBD1 (6 bases). The V end was cut by 4 bases, the J end by 4 bases, with 16 bases between. The germline V gene has CDR1 LNHDA and CDR2 SQIVND (reference sequence). The CDR3 contains 15 residues. CDR3 nucleotides: TGTGCCAGTAGTAAACAGGGAAGGGGACTCTATGGCTACACCTTC. This codes for CASSKQGRGLYGYTF.

This rearrangement joins TRBV3-1 (or the pseudogene TRBV3-2) to TRBJ1-6; D unclear. CDR1 and CDR2 from the germline V gene are LGHDT and YNNKEL (reference sequence). Trimming stripped 1 base from V and 7 bases from J, with 8 bases between. This CDR3 is 14 amino acids long. DNA of the CDR3: TGTGCCAGCAGCCAAGGGGGAAGCAATTCACCCCTCCACTTT. It codes for CASSQGGSNSPLHF.

The CDR3 DNA sequence: TGCGCCAGCAGCCAAGATCCCAGCGGGGGGGCCGGGGAGCAGTTCTTC. Its protein is CASSQDPSGGAGEQFF. The V gene is TRBV4-3, the J gene TRBJ2-1; TRBD2 aligns across 10 bases. Trimming at V came to 0 bases and at J to 10 bases, leaving 9 bases not matched to a gene. Germline loops: CDR1 LGHNA, CDR2 YSLEER. This CDR3 region has 16 residues.

The J gene is TRBJ2-3, the V gene TRBV4-2; TRBD2 matches 7 bases. CDR1 LGHNA and CDR2 YNFKEQ come from the germline V gene. J lost 0 bases, V lost 4 bases, and 4 bases had no gene match. This CDR3 spans 15 amino acids. The CDR3: CASSRGGTSTDTQYF. DNA of the CDR3: TGTGCCAGCAGCCGGGGGGGGACTAGCACAGATACGCAGTATTTT.

This clone has only one observation. The genes are TRBV5-1 and TRBJ2-3; a possible D gene is TRBD2 (6 bases). This CDR3 is 16 amino acids long. The ends were cut back, 4 bases at V and 7 bases at J, with 22 bases in the middle. Looked up from germline, CDR1 is SGHRS and CDR2 is YFSETQ. This CDR3 is CASSGGLPELLNTQYF. The CDR3 DNA reads as TGCGCCAGCAGCGGGGGACTGCCTGAGTTGCTGAATACGCAGTATTTT. Full variable domain (rest looked up from reference TRBV5-1 and TRBJ2-3): KAGVTQTPRYLIKTRGQQVTLSCSPISGHRSVSWYQQTPGQGLQFLFEYFSETQRNKGNFPGRFSGRQFSNSRSEMNVSTLELGDSALYLCASSGGLPELLNTQYFGPGTRLTVL.

The V gene is TRBV20-1, the J gene TRBJ2-7; 7 nucleotides align to TRBD1. The CDR3 contains 13 residues. The V segment lost 3 bases and the J segment 3 bases; nucleotides outside the gene matches: 5. Germline CDR1 DFQATT, CDR2 SNEGSKA (reference sequence). DNA of the CDR3: TGCAGTGCTAGTGACAGGGATTTCTACGAGCAGTACTTC. Protein sequence: CSASDRDFYEQYF.

The CDR3 coding sequence is TGCGCCAGCAGCCATCCCCTGAGGCGAGCGGGGGGGCATGTGGAGCAGTTCTTC. This codes for CASSHPLRRAGGHVEQFF. J is TRBJ2-1 and V is TRBV4-1; 10 bases are a match to TRBD2. Germline CDR1 MGHRA, CDR2 YSYEKL. J lost 10 bases, V lost 3 bases, and 18 bases had no gene match. CDR3 length: 18 residues.

The chain is built from TRBV2 and TRBJ1-6, with TRBD1 matching over 8 bases. V trimming: 7 bases; J trimming: 0 bases; junction bases outside the gene matches: 5. CDR1 and CDR2 from the germline V gene are SNHLY and FYNNEI. CDR3 length equals 16 residues. CDR3 coding DNA: TGTGCCAGCAATGGACAGGGTGGCTCCTATAATTCACCCCTCCACTTT. Translated, it gives CASNGQGGSYNSPLHF. The full variable domain, with the rest looked up from reference TRBV2 and TRBJ1-6, is EPEVTQTPSHQVTQMGQEVILRCVPISNHLYFYWYRQILGQKVEFLVSFYNNEISEKSEIFDDQFSVERPDGSNFTLKIRSTKLEDSAMYFCASNGQGGSYNSPLHFGNGTRLTVT.

The chain employs TRBV4-1 and TRBJ2-7, with D possibly TRBD2 on 5 matching bases. The CDR3 is 13 residues long. The germline V gene encodes CDR1 MGHRA and CDR2 YSYEKL. Trimming cost V 1 base and J 3 bases, with 7 bases left between them. The CDR3 sequence is CASSQAGDYEQYF. CDR3 DNA sequence: TGCGCCAGCAGCCAAGCCGGGGACTACGAGCAGTACTTC.

The V and J genes are TRBV5-1 and TRBJ1-2, with 7 bases aligning to TRBD1. The CDR3 totals 14 residues. The V gene's germline CDR1 is SGHRS and CDR2 YFSETQ. The trim removed 4 bases at V and 12 bases at J, leaving 15 bases unmatched. Here the CDR3 reads CASSPGSNRGSNTF. The CDR3 DNA follows: TGCGCCAGCAGCCCGGGATCAAACAGGGGAAGTAACACCTTC. The variable domain in full, with the rest retrieved from reference TRBV5-1 and TRBJ1-2, is KAGVTQTPRYLIKTRGQQVTLSCSPISGHRSVSWYQQTPGQGLQFLFEYFSETQRNKGNFPGRFSGRQFSNSRSEMNVSTLELGDSALYLCASSPGSNRGSNTFGSGTRLTVV.

The CDR3 here is CASSLPDRGRGQPQHF. As DNA, the CDR3 is TGTGCCAGCAGCCTCCCGGACAGGGGGCGAGGGCAGCCCCAGCATTTT. This chain joins TRBV6-2 or TRBV6-3 and TRBJ1-5, with 11 bases aligning to TRBD1. In germline, CDR1 is MNHEY, CDR2 SVGEGT. The CDR3 covers 16 residues. Trimming cost V 6 bases and J 7 bases; bases outside gene matches: 11.

The CDR3 nucleotides are TGCGCCAGCAGCCAAGATTGGTTGGGGGCGACGGACACCGGGGAGCTGTTTTTT. Amino acids: CASSQDWLGATDTGELFF. V usage is TRBV4-1 and J usage is TRBJ2-2, with D perhaps matching TRBD1 (6 bases). Trimming shortened V by 0 bases and J by 3 bases, and 17 bases separated the two germline ends. This CDR3 spans 18 amino acids. Germline V CDR1 and CDR2: MGHRA, YSYEKL.

The J gene is TRBJ2-2, the V gene TRBV6-4, with D tentatively TRBD2 (6 bases). The CDR3 covers 14 residues. CDR1 MRHNA and CDR2 SNTAGT come from the germline V gene. The V gene lost 0 bases and the J gene lost 4 bases, with 6 bases spanning the gap. The CDR3 loop is CASSDSTSTGELFF. The DNA of the CDR3 is TGTGCCAGCAGTGACTCGACTAGCACCGGGGAGCTGTTTTTT.